Listed below are T cell receptor beta chains from one sample, sequenced in a study of T cell changes during pregnancy in multiple sclerosis. TCRdb's copy holds only in-frame clones and misses some; the assay was immunoSEQ multiplex PCR. The table lists about 100,000 clones, approximately 92% of them singletons. The material sequenced was peripheral blood, taken after pregnancy. These receptors were obtained from a female donor with multiple sclerosis, enrolled in a pregnancy study. Each CDR3 is given without its conserved first and last residue.

V,J,length,CDR3
TRBV4-1,TRBJ1-1,12,ASSQDPHGSEAF
TRBV30,TRBJ1-6,11,AWSPPRTPPLH
TRBV6-6,TRBJ2-3,14,ASSYSAGVGTDTQY
TRBV27,TRBJ1-6,14,ASSLSIPGRNSPLH
TRBV6-5,TRBJ1-2,14,ASSYKQGNVDYGYT
TRBV5-1,TRBJ1-1,17,ASSLFPTGGRGSNTEAF
TRBV5-1,TRBJ2-5,11,ASSPDGGETQY
TRBV7-8,TRBJ2-7,11,ASRDRGRWEQY
TRBV6-5,TRBJ1-5,11,ASSQGVNQPQH
TRBV5-1,TRBJ2-3,12,ASSLYRVGDTQY
TRBV5-6,TRBJ1-5,14,ASSLFAVWQSQPQH
TRBV28,TRBJ2-4,12,ASSLAGGTNIQY
TRBV30,TRBJ1-1,10,AWSARETEAF
TRBV15,TRBJ2-3,15,ATSRASTGKVTDTQY
TRBV6-5,TRBJ1-4,13,ASSLRVNGNEKLF
TRBV19,TRBJ2-5,13,ASSPGTGSSETQY
TRBV7-9,TRBJ2-7,9,ASSPLTEQY
TRBV28,TRBJ1-5,12,ASTIDNSNQPQH
TRBV6-4,TRBJ2-3,12,ASSDSTGPDTQY
TRBV10-3,TRBJ2-7,14,AISENSGRAAAEQY
TRBV5-4,TRBJ2-5,14,ASSLMLAGGRETQY
TRBV25-1,TRBJ2-3,13,ASSPSSGGADTQY
TRBV5-6,TRBJ1-1,12,ASSLGQQNTEAF
TRBV7-3,TRBJ1-1,12,ASSSQPGVPEAF
TRBV10-3,TRBJ2-2,14,AISGDSGENTGELF
TRBV2,TRBJ2-5,11,ASSTGIQETQY
TRBV4-1,TRBJ1-1,11,ASSQVMNTEAF
TRBV30,TRBJ2-7,14,AWVPGLAGGHYEQY
TRBV30,TRBJ1-1,10,AWRSMSSEAF